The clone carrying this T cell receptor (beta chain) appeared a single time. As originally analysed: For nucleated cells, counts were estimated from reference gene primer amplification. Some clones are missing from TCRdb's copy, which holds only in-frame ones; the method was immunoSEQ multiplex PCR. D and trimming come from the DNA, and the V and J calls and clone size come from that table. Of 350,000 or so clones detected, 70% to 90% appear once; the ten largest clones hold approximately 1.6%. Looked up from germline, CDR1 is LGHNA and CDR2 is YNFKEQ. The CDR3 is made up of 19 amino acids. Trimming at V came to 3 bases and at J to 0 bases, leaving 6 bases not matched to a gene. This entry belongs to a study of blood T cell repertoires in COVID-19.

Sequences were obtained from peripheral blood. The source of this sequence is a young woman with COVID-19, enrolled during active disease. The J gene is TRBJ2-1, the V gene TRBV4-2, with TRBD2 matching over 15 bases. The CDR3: CASSQGLAGGSDSYNEQFF. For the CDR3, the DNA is TGTGCCAGCAGCCAGGGACTAGCGGGGGGCTCCGACTCCTACAATGAGCAGTTCTTC.